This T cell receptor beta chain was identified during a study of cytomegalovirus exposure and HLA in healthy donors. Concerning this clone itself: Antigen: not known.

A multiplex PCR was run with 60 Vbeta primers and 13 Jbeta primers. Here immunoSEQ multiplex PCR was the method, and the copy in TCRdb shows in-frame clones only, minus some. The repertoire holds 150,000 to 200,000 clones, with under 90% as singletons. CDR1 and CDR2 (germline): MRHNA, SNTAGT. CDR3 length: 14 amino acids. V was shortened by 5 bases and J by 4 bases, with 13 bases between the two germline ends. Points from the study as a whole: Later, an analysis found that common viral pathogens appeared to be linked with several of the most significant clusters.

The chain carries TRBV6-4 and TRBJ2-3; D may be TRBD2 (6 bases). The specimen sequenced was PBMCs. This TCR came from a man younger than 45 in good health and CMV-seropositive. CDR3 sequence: CASSHGGNADTQYF. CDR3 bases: TGTGCCAGCAGTCACGGGGGTAACGCAGATACGCAGTATTTT.